These T cell receptor beta chains were read from a single sample in a study of TIL therapy for anti-PD-1-resistant metastatic lung cancer. The method was immunoSEQ multiplex PCR; TCRdb's version includes in-frame clones alone and lacks a portion of them. The table records tens of thousands of clones, roughly 66% of them present only once. The source material was blood, sampled at baseline. The origin of the receptors is a person between 25 and 79 years old with non-small cell lung cancer. Each CDR3 is given with its conserved first and last residue. Each record gives: D gene, clone size, J gene, V gene, CDR3 DNA, CDR3 protein. D genes are given only for firm matches. Clone size appears in some rows only: once, few, many, or a class for an expanded clone.

-	-	TRBJ2-2	TRBV19	TGTGCCACCAAAATTCCTGCGAACACCGGGGAGCTGTTTTTT	CATKIPANTGELFF
TRBD2	-	TRBJ2-5	TRBV25-1	TGTGCCAGCAGTGAATTTCTAGCGGGAGGGCCGGGAGAGACCCAGTACTTC	CASSEFLAGGPGETQYF
-	-	TRBJ2-2	TRBV2	TGTGCCAGCAGTGAAGCCGGGGGCCGTACCGGGGAGCTGTTTTTT	CASSEAGGRTGELFF
TRBD2	-	TRBJ2-1	TRBV15	TGTGCCACCAGTCGCCCCCCCGGGGGGTACAATGAGCAGTTCTTC	CATSRPPGGYNEQFF
-	-	TRBJ1-5	TRBV6-1	TGTGCCAGCAGTGAAATGTGGGGGTTGGGTCAGCCCCAGCATTTT	CASSEMWGLGQPQHF
-	-	TRBJ2-7	TRBV19	TGTGCCAGTAGTATAAGCGACGCCGAATCCTACGAGCAGTACTTC	CASSISDAESYEQYF
-	-	TRBJ1-1	TRBV11-2	TGTGCCAGCAGCCCCCGCAGGGGATGGAACACTGAAGCTTTCTTT	CASSPRRGWNTEAFF
-	-	TRBJ2-7	TRBV11-2	TGTGCCAGCAGCCCGATCTCGAGGAACAGGGGAGGTCCCTACGAGCAGTACTTC	CASSPISRNRGGPYEQYF
TRBD2	-	TRBJ2-3	TRBV18	TGTGCCAGCTCACCGTCCGGGACTAGCGGGGGCACAGATACGCAGTATTTT	CASSPSGTSGGTDTQYF
-	once	TRBJ2-3	TRBV7-7	TGTGCTAGCAGCGTTGGGACTCGCACGGGTACGCAGTATTTT	CASSVGTRTGTQYF
-	-	TRBJ2-7	TRBV10-3	TGTGCCATCAGTGGGGACTCCGCCTACGAGCAGTACTTC	CAISGDSAYEQYF
-	-	TRBJ2-3	TRBV29-1	TGCAGCGCCGTACAAGCTACGGGTGTGAGGCAGTATTTT	CSAVQATGVRQYF
-	-	TRBJ2-3	TRBV5-1	TGCGCCAGCAGCTTGGTAGGACCCACAGATACGCAGTATTTT	CASSLVGPTDTQYF
TRBD1	-	TRBJ1-4	TRBV28	TGTGCCAGCAGCTTGTCTGACAGGGGCGGGAAACTGTTTTTT	CASSLSDRGGKLFF
-	few	TRBJ1-1	TRBV29-1	TGCAGCGTGTCAATTGTCAGGGAAGCTTTCTTT	CSVSIVREAFF
-	-	TRBJ2-4	TRBV18	TGTGCCAGCTCACCGGACAGCAACATTCAGTACTTC	CASSPDSNIQYF
TRBD1	-	TRBJ2-5	TRBV2	TGTGCCAGCAGCGACAGGGTCACCCAGTACTTC	CASSDRVTQYF
-	-	TRBJ2-7	TRBV28	TGTGCCAGCAGTTCGGCAGGGAGTTTCGTTGCCTACGAGCAGTACTTC	CASSSAGSFVAYEQYF
-	-	TRBJ2-1	TRBV19	TGTGCCAGTAGTTATAGGGGGGACGGAGCCTACAATGAGCAGTTCTTC	CASSYRGDGAYNEQFF
TRBD1	-	TRBJ1-1	TRBV28	TGTGCCAGCGCACCAGGGGGGACAGGGGTGAACACTGAAGCTTTCTTT	CASAPGGTGVNTEAFF
-	-	TRBJ2-1	TRBV9	TGTGCCAGCAGCGTAGATCCTAACTTAAATGAGCAGTTCTTC	CASSVDPNLNEQFF
-	few	TRBJ1-6	TRBV10-3	TGTGCCATCAGTGCACTAACGATCAATTCACCCCTCCACTTT	CAISALTINSPLHF
TRBD1	-	TRBJ2-3	TRBV7-9	TGTGCCAGCAGCCTCCACCCAGGGGGCGCGTCCACAGATACGCAGTATTTT	CASSLHPGGASTDTQYF
TRBD1	-	TRBJ1-4	TRBV5-1	TGCGCCAGCAGCCAGACAGGGGGGCATGAAAAACTGTTTTTT	CASSQTGGHEKLFF
-	-	TRBJ1-2	TRBV30	TGTGCCTGGAGTGTATCGAACTATGGCTACACCTTC	CAWSVSNYGYTF
-	-	TRBJ2-7	TRBV21-1	TGTGCCAGGAAAAACTACGAGCAGTACTTC	CARKNYEQYF